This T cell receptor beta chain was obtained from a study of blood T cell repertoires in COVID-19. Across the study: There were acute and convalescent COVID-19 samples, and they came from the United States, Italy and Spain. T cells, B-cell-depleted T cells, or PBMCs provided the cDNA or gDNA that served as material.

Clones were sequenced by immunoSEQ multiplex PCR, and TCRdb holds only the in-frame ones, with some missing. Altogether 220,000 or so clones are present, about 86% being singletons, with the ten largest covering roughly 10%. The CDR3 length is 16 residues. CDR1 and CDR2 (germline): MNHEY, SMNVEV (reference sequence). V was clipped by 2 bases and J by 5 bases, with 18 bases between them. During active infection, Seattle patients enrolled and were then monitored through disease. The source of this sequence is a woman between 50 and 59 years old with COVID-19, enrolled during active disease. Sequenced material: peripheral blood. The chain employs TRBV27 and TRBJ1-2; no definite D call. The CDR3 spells CASSLHGLGLEYGYTF. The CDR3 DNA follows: TGTGCCAGCAGTTTACATGGACTGGGGTTGGAGTATGGCTACACCTTC.